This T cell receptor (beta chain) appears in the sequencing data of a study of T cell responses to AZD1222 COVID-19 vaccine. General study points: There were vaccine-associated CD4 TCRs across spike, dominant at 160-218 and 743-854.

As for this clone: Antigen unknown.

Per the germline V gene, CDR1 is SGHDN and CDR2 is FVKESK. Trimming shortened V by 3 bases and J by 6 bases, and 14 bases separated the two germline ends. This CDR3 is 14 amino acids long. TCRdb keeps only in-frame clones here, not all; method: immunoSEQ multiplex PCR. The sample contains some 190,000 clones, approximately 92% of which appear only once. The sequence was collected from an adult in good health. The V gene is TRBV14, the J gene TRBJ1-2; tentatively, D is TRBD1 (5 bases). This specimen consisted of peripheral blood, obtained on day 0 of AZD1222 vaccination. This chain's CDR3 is CASSQAGGRDGYTF. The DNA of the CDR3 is TGTGCCAGCAGCCAGGCGGGGGGACGCGATGGCTACACCTTC.